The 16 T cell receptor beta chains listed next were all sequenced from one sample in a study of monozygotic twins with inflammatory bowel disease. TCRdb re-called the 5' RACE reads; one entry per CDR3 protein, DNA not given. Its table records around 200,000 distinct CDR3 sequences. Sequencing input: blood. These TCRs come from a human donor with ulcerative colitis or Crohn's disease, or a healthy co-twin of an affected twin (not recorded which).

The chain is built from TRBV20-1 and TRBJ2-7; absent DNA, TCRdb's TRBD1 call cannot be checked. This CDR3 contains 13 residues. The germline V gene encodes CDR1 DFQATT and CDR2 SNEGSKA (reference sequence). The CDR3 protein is CSATRQGIYEQYF.

The CDR3 loop is CSARDQGLAGNTDTQYF. The chain uses TRBV20-1 and TRBJ2-3; lacking DNA, the TRBD2 call made by TCRdb goes unchecked. This CDR3 is built from 17 residues. CDR1 is DFQATT and CDR2 is SNEGSKA in the germline V gene (reference sequence).

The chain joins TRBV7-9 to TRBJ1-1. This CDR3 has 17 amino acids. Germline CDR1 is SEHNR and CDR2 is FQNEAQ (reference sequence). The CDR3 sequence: CASSLRWIRYGNTEAFF.

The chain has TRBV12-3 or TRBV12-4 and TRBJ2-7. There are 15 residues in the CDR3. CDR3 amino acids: CASSLRDGATYEQYF.

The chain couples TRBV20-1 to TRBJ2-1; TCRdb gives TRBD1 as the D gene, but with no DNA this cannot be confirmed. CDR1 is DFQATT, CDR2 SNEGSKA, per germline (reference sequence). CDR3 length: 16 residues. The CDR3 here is CSARGNRGGSYNEQFF.

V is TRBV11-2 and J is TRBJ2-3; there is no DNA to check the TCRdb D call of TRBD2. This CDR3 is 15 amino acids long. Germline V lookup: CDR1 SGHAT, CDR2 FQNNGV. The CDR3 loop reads CASSYRDSSTDTQYF.

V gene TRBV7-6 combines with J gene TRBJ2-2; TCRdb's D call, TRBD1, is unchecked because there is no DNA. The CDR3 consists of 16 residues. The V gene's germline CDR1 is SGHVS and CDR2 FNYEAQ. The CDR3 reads CASSSTDRVVGGELFF.

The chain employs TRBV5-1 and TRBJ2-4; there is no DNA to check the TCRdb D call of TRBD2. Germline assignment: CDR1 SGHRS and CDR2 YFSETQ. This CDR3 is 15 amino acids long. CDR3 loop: CASSFEAGARNIQYF.

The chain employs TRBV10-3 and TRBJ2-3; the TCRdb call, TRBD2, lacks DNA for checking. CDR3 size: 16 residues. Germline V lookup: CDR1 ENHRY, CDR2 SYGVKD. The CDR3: CAISPLSGLLRGTLYF.

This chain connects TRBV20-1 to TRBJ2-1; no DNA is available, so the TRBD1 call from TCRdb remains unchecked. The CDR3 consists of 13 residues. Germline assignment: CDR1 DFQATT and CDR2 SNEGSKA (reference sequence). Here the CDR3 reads CGAVAGGHNEQFF.

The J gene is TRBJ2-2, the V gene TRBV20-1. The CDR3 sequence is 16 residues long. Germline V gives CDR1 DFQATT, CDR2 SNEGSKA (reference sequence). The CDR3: CSVRRRRVADTGELFF.

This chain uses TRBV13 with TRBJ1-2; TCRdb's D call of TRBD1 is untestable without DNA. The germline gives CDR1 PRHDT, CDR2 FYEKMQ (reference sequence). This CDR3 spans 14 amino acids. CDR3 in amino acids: CASSFSDGGYVYTF.

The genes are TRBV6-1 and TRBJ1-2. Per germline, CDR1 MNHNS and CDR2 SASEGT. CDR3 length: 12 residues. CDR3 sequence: CASTEGPAGYTF.

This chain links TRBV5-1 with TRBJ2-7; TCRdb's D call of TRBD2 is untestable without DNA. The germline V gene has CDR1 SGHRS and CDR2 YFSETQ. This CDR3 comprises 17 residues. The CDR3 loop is CASTQKEAGLDSYEQYF. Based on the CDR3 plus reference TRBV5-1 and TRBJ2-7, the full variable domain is KAGVTQTPRYLIKTRGQQVTLSCSPISGHRSVSWYQQTPGQGLQFLFEYFSETQRNKGNFPGRFSGRQFSNSRSEMNVSTLELGDSALYLCASTQKEAGLDSYEQYFGPGTRLTVT.

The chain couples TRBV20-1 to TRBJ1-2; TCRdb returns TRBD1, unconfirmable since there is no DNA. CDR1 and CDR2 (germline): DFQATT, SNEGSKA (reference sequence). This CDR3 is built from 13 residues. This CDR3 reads CSAAQTASYGYTF.

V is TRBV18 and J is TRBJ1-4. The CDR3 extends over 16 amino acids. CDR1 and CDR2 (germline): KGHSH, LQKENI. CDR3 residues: CASSGQTHTTNEKLFF. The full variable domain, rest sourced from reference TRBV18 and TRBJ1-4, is NAGVMQNPRHLVRRRGQEARLRCSPMKGHSHVYWYRQLPEEGLKFMVYLQKENIIDESGMPKERFSAEFPKEGPSILRIQQVVRGDSAAYFCASSGQTHTTNEKLFFGSGTQLSVL.